This TCR beta chain was found in a study of T cell responses to AZD1222 COVID-19 vaccine. Study-level points and caveats: Researchers report vaccine-associated CD4 TCRs spanning spike, with dominance at 160-218 and 743-854. Reportedly, close to half of spike-specific TCRs are directed against unmutated variant regions.

With respect to this clone: What it recognizes is unknown.

V was pared by 5 bases and J by 4 bases, with 14 bases between. The CDR3 extends over 13 amino acids. CDR1 and CDR2 from the germline V gene are GTSNPN and SVGIG (reference sequence). The data were produced by immunoSEQ multiplex PCR, yet TCRdb's version contains in-frame clones alone and is incomplete. Of some 70,000 clones listed, 84% are singletons. The chain employs TRBV30 and TRBJ2-5; D is possibly TRBD2 (6 bases). The sample consisted of peripheral blood, taken on day 0 of AZD1222 vaccination. This sequence originates from an adult in good health. The CDR3 sequence is CAWGAGTGETQYF. DNA of the CDR3: TGTGCCTGGGGTGCGGGGACGGGAGAGACCCAGTACTTC.